This TCR beta chain was identified during a study of T cell responses to AZD1222 COVID-19 vaccine. TCRdb keeps only in-frame clones here, not all; method: immunoSEQ multiplex PCR. This sample has 150,000 to 200,000 clones; 80% to 95% occur once, and the top ten carry about 2.5%. Germline lookup yields CDR1 SQVTM and CDR2 ANQGSEA. V lost 3 bases and J lost 2; bases outside the gene matches: 7. The CDR3 extends over 16 amino acids. With regard to this clone: The antigen is not known.

The study's findings and limits: Baseline serology detected seropositivity in only six AZD1222 recipients. Most donors were white British and more were female, and clonal diversity was possibly underestimated.

J is TRBJ1-1 and V is TRBV29-1; TRBD1 matches at 12 bases. This TCR came from an adult in good health. The sequenced sample was peripheral blood, obtained on day 0 of AZD1222 vaccination. The CDR3 DNA reads as TGCAGCGTTGAGGAGGGGACAGGGGGCACTAACACTGAAGCTTTCTTT. Translated, it gives CSVEEGTGGTNTEAFF.